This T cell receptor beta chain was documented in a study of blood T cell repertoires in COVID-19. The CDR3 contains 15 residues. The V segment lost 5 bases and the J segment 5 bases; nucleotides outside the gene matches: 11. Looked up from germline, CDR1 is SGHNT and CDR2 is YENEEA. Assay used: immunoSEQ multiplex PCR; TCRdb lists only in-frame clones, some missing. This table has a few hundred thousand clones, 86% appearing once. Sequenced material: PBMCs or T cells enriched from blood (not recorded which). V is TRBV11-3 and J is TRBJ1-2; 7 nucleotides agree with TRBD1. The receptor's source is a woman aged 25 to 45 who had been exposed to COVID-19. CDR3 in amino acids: CASSPRDRESYGYTF. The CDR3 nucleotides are TGTGCCAGCAGCCCACGAGACAGGGAATCGTATGGCTACACCTTC.